The rows below give T cell receptor beta chains drawn from one sample of a study of T cells expressing NK-cell markers. TCRdb re-called the 5' RACE reads and shows each CDR3 protein once, DNA omitted. Its table lists about 260,000 distinct CDR3 sequences. Sequencing was carried out using blood T cells: a sorted CD56 or NKG2C T cell subset, CD4+ or CD8+ T cells, or bulk PBMC T cells (not recorded which). The receptor source for this set is a man younger than 35 in good health. CDR3s include the opening cysteine and the closing phenylalanine or tryptophan. Each record gives: J gene, V gene, CDR3 protein.

j_call: TRBJ2-1
v_call: TRBV10-3
cdr3_aa: CAISEWGLEAIF

j_call: TRBJ1-2
v_call: TRBV12-3/TRBV12-4
cdr3_aa: CGSHANYGYTF

j_call: TRBJ1-2
v_call: TRBV30
cdr3_aa: CAWSETGVATF

j_call: TRBJ1-1
v_call: TRBV10-1
cdr3_aa: CASSQGTGRAEAFF

j_call: TRBJ1-2
v_call: TRBV4-1
cdr3_aa: CASSQDWGNGYTF

j_call: TRBJ2-1
v_call: TRBV6-5
cdr3_aa: CASSRGALPYNEQFF

j_call: TRBJ2-1
v_call: TRBV6-5
cdr3_aa: CASSYSIPNEQFF

j_call: TRBJ2-1
v_call: TRBV24-1
cdr3_aa: CATSDRSGREDNEQFF

j_call: TRBJ2-5
v_call: TRBV24-1
cdr3_aa: CATSRPSGKAQYF

j_call: TRBJ2-7
v_call: TRBV7-2
cdr3_aa: CASSPLTSGRARNEQYF

j_call: TRBJ2-7
v_call: TRBV29-1
cdr3_aa: CSVDSGRRQYF

j_call: TRBJ2-1
v_call: TRBV11-2
cdr3_aa: CASSFGRGGGLLEVFF

j_call: TRBJ2-2
v_call: TRBV5-6
cdr3_aa: CASSRQGVDTGELFF

j_call: TRBJ2-7
v_call: TRBV6-5
cdr3_aa: CASSYLAQSDEQYF

j_call: TRBJ2-5
v_call: TRBV12-3/TRBV12-4
cdr3_aa: CASSEQGNQETQYF

j_call: TRBJ2-5
v_call: TRBV19
cdr3_aa: CASSSGTSFLETQYF

j_call: TRBJ2-3
v_call: TRBV20-1
cdr3_aa: CSASARIGTDTQYF

j_call: TRBJ2-5
v_call: TRBV7-2
cdr3_aa: CASSPNLAGDLGAQYF

j_call: TRBJ1-2
v_call: TRBV7-2
cdr3_aa: CASSSRWTGDGYTF

j_call: TRBJ1-5
v_call: TRBV18
cdr3_aa: CASTTGFNQPQHF

j_call: TRBJ2-3
v_call: TRBV7-8
cdr3_aa: CASSLVLGLAGTDTQYF

j_call: TRBJ2-7
v_call: TRBV18
cdr3_aa: CASSPAVKREVGYEQYF

j_call: TRBJ2-5
v_call: TRBV6-5
cdr3_aa: CASSYGPDETQYF

j_call: TRBJ2-1
v_call: TRBV5-6
cdr3_aa: CASSLAGQYNEQFF

j_call: TRBJ2-3
v_call: TRBV6-5
cdr3_aa: CASSYWEGGTDTQYF

j_call: TRBJ1-1
v_call: TRBV7-9
cdr3_aa: CASSRGDRGYTEAFF

j_call: TRBJ1-2
v_call: TRBV29-1
cdr3_aa: CSVDLGADGYTF

j_call: TRBJ2-1
v_call: TRBV5-6
cdr3_aa: CASSPMRGEQFF

j_call: TRBJ2-2
v_call: TRBV4-3
cdr3_aa: CASSQETLTGELFF

j_call: TRBJ1-2
v_call: TRBV6-5
cdr3_aa: CASSSTRGYTF

j_call: TRBJ2-1
v_call: TRBV28
cdr3_aa: CASRWVGTGSVF

j_call: TRBJ2-1
v_call: TRBV12-3/TRBV12-4
cdr3_aa: CASSLGTSGRNEQFF

j_call: TRBJ2-1
v_call: TRBV6-5
cdr3_aa: CASSPSSGRAVNEQFF

j_call: TRBJ2-1
v_call: TRBV5-4
cdr3_aa: CASSVTGLAGVGEQFF

j_call: TRBJ1-1
v_call: TRBV12-3/TRBV12-4
cdr3_aa: CASSPGQYTEAFF

j_call: TRBJ2-2
v_call: TRBV9
cdr3_aa: CASSAYPTGAGELFF

j_call: TRBJ1-2
v_call: TRBV4-3
cdr3_aa: CASSNHGYGYTF

j_call: TRBJ2-3
v_call: TRBV6-2/TRBV6-3
cdr3_aa: CASSYRPTSGSRLYF

j_call: TRBJ2-1
v_call: TRBV25-1
cdr3_aa: CASSDGTGLYNEQFF

j_call: TRBJ2-1
v_call: TRBV4-3
cdr3_aa: CASSHLTSGTYNEQFF

j_call: TRBJ2-3
v_call: TRBV6-5
cdr3_aa: CASSSQRETQYF

j_call: TRBJ2-1
v_call: TRBV4-2
cdr3_aa: CASSQDDGRALYNEQFF

j_call: TRBJ2-3
v_call: TRBV6-5
cdr3_aa: CASSYGTSGRGTDTQYF

j_call: TRBJ2-3
v_call: TRBV2
cdr3_aa: CASSEWTWGSTDTQYF

j_call: TRBJ2-3
v_call: TRBV12-3/TRBV12-4
cdr3_aa: CASGARDGDTQYF

j_call: TRBJ1-1
v_call: TRBV12-3/TRBV12-4
cdr3_aa: CASSLFPGMNTEAFF

j_call: TRBJ2-1
v_call: TRBV20-1
cdr3_aa: CSASRSDRGFNEQFF

j_call: TRBJ2-7
v_call: TRBV7-2
cdr3_aa: CASSSGTAKHHGLKYF

j_call: TRBJ2-1
v_call: TRBV27
cdr3_aa: CASSIAGDNEQFF

j_call: TRBJ1-1
v_call: TRBV11-1
cdr3_aa: CASSPSRAEGISLNTEAFF

j_call: TRBJ2-3
v_call: TRBV10-3
cdr3_aa: CAIGPSGSGDTQYF

j_call: TRBJ2-6
v_call: TRBV15
cdr3_aa: CATSRATAGANVLTF

j_call: TRBJ2-1
v_call: TRBV29-1
cdr3_aa: CSVGLHLLGDEQFF